This T cell receptor (beta chain) derives from a study of cytomegalovirus exposure and HLA in healthy donors. General study points: Only CMV serostatus was available as immune exposure information. In a later analysis, donors in an Asian-associated ancestry cluster reportedly had fewer N-insertions in productive TCRs than the cohort mean. The authors reported that TCR beta sequences could predict HLA-A and HLA-B alleles. These predictions were accurate for most subjects in the first cohort. Likely technical artifact: a cluster of highly shared sequence variants.

The primer mix had 60 Vbeta and 13 Jbeta primers. Only in-frame clones appear in the TCRdb table, and some are missing; sequencing was by immunoSEQ multiplex PCR. The profile covers under 200,000 clones, with 80% appearing a single time and around 6.5% taken by the ten largest. Germline-derived CDR1 and CDR2 are GTSNPN and SVGIG (reference sequence). Trimming removed 0 bases from V and 4 bases from J; junction bases left unmatched: 5. The CDR3 has 15 amino acids. Details on this clone: Its target is not known.

The sequence was collected from a male donor in good health and CMV-seropositive. Sequenced: PBMCs. V and J are TRBV30 and TRBJ2-3; TRBD2 aligns across 9 bases. CDR3 in DNA: TGTGCCTGGAGTGTAATGAGCGGGAGGCCAGATACGCAGTATTTT. Its translation is CAWSVMSGRPDTQYF.